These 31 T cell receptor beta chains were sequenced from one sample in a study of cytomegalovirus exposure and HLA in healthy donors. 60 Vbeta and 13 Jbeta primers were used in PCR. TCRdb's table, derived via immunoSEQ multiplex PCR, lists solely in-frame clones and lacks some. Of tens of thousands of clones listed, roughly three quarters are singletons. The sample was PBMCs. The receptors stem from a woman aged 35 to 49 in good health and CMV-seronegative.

The CDR3 sequence is CASSHRDRAYEQYF. The CDR3 coding sequence is TGTGCCAGCTCACACCGGGACAGGGCCTACGAGCAGTACTTC. This sequence joins TRBV18 and TRBJ2-7; the match to TRBD1 covers 9 bases. The junction had 3 bases not matched to a gene; V was cut back by 4 bases and J by 2 bases. CDR3 length: 14 amino acids. Germline loops: CDR1 KGHSH, CDR2 LQKENI.

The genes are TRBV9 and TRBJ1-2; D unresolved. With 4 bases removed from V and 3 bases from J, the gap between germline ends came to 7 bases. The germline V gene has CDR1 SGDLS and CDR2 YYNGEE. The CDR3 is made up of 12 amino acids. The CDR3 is CASSSGDYGYTF. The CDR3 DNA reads TGTGCCAGCAGCTCCGGAGACTATGGCTACACCTTC.

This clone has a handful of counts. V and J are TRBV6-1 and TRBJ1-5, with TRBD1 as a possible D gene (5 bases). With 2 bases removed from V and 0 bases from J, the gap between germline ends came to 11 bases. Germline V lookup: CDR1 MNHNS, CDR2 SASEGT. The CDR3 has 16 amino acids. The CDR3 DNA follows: TGTGCCAGCAGTGAACTGGGGGGAAATAGCAATCAGCCCCAGCATTTT. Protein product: CASSELGGNSNQPQHF.

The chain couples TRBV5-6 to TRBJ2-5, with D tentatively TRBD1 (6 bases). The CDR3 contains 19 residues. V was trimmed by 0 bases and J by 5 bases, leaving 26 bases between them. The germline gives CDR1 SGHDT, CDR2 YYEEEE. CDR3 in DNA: TGTGCCAGCAGCTTGGCCACCGGAGGCAGGGGCCGCATGTGGGAGACCCAGTACTTC. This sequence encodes CASSLATGGRGRMWETQYF.

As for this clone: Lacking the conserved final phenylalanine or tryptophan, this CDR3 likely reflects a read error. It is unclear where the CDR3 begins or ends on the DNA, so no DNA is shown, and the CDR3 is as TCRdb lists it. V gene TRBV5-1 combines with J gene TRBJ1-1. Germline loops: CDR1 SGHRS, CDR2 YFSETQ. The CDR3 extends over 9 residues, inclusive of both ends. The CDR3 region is CASSCTGGS.

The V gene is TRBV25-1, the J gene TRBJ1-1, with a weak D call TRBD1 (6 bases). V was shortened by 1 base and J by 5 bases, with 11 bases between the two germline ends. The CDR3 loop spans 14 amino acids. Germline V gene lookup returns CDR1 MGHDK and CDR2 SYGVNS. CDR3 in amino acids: CASSEFQGLTEAFF. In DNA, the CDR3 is TGTGCCAGCAGTGAATTTCAGGGGCTGACTGAAGCTTTCTTT.

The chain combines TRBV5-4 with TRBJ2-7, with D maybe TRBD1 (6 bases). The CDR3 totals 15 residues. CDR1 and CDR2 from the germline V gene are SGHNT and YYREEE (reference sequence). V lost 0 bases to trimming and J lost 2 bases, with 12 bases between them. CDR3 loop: CASSLAMGAPYEQYF. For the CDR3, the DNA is TGTGCCAGCAGCTTGGCCATGGGGGCCCCCTACGAGCAGTACTTC.

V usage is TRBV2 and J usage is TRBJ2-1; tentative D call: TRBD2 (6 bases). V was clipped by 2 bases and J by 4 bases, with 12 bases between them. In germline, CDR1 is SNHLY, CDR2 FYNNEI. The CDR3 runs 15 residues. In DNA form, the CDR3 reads TGTGCCAGCAGTGAATGGGGGGAAGATTACAATGAGCAGTTCTTC. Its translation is CASSEWGEDYNEQFF.

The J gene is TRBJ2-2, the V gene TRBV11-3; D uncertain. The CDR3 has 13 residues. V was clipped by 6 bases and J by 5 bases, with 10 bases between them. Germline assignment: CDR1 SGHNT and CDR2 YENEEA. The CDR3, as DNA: TGTGCCAGCAGTTCCAGTTATACCGGGGAGCTGTTTTTT. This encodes CASSSSYTGELFF.

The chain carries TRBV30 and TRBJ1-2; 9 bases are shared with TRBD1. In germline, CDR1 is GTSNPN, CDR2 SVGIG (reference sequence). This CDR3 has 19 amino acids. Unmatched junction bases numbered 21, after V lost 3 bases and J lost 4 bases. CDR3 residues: CAWSVRVGTGITFVYGYTF. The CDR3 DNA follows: TGTGCCTGGAGCGTACGAGTGGGGACAGGGATTACCTTTGTCTATGGCTACACCTTC.

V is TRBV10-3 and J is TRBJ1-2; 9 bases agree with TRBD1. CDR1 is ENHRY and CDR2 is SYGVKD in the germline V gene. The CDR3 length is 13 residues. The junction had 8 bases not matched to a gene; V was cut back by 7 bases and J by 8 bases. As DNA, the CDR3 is TGTGCCATCAACCCGGACAGGGGTGAAGGCTACACCTTC. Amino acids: CAINPDRGEGYTF.

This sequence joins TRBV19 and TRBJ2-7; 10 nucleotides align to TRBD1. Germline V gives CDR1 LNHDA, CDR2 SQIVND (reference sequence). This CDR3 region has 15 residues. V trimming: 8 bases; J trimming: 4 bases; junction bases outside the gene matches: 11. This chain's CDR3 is CASSRSGTGVYEQYF. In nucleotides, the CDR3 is TGTGCCAGTTCCCGATCCGGGACAGGGGTTTACGAGCAGTACTTC.

The CDR3 DNA reads as TGCGCCAGCAGCTTGGGGCCAGGGGGCGACACCGGGGAGCTGTTTTTT. It yields the protein CASSLGPGGDTGELFF. V usage is TRBV5-1 and J usage is TRBJ2-2; TRBD1 agrees at 8 bases. Per the germline V gene, CDR1 is SGHRS and CDR2 is YFSETQ. CDR3 length: 16 amino acids. Trimming removed 0 bases from V and 3 bases from J; junction bases left unmatched: 4.

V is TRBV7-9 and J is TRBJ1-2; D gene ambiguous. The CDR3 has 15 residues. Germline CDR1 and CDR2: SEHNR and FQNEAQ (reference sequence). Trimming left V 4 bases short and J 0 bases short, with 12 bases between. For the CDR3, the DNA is TGTGCCAGCAGCTCAGCCTATTATGCTAACTATGGCTACACCTTC. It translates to CASSSAYYANYGYTF.

CDR3 in DNA: TGTGCCAGCAGCCCTAACAGGGTGCGCAATGAGCAGTTCTTC. Amino acid sequence: CASSPNRVRNEQFF. This sequence joins TRBV6-6 and TRBJ2-1, with D maybe TRBD1 (6 bases). Germline V gene sequence: CDR1 MNHNY, CDR2 SVGAGI (reference sequence). The germline V and J ends were trimmed by 6 bases and 6 bases, with 15 bases remaining between them. The CDR3 consists of 14 residues.

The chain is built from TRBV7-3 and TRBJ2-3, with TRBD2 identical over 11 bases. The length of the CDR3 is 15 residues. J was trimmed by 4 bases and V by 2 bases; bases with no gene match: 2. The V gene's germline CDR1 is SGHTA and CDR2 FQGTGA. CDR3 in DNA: TGTGCCAGCAGCTTAGTAGCGGGGGGGTCAGATACGCAGTATTTT. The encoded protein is CASSLVAGGSDTQYF.

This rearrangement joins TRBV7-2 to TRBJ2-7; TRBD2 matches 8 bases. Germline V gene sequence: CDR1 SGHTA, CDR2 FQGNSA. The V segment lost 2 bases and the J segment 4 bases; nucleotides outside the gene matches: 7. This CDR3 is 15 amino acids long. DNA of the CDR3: TGTGCCAGCAGCTTAATACTAGCGGTAGAATACGAGCAGTACTTC. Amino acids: CASSLILAVEYEQYF.

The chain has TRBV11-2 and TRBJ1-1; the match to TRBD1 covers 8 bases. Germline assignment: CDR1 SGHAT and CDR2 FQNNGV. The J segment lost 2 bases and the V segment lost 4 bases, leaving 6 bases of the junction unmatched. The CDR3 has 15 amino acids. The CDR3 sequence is CASSSRTGHNTEAFF. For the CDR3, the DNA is TGTGCCAGCAGCTCTCGGACAGGGCACAACACTGAAGCTTTCTTT. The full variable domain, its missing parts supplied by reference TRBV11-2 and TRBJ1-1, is EAGVAQSPRYKIIEKRQSVAFWCNPISGHATLYWYQQILGQGPKLLIQFQNNGVVDDSQLPKDRFSAERLKGVDSTLKIQPAKLEDSAVYLCASSSRTGHNTEAFFGQGTRLTVV.

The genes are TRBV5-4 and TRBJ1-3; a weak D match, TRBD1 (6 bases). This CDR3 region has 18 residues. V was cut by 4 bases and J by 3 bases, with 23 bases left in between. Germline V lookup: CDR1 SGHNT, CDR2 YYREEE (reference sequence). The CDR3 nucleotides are TGTGCCAGCAGCCCCGAGCGGGGGGCGCCTGGTAGTGGAAACACCATATATTTT. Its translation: CASSPERGAPGSGNTIYF. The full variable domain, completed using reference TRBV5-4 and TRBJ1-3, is ETGVTQSPTHLIKTRGQQVTLRCSSQSGHNTVSWYQQALGQGPQFIFQYYREEENGRGNFPPRFSGLQFPNYSSELNVNALELDDSALYLCASSPERGAPGSGNTIYFGEGSWLTVV.

CDR3 DNA sequence: TGCGCCAGCATCCACCGTAGCGGGAACCAAGAGACCCAGTACTTC. Amino acid sequence: CASIHRSGNQETQYF. The rearrangement uses TRBV23-1 and TRBJ2-5; 8 bases map to TRBD2. TRBV23-1 is an ORF; its function is uncertain. This CDR3 contains 15 residues. Losses at the gene ends were 7 bases for V and 0 bases for J; bases not matched to a gene: 7.

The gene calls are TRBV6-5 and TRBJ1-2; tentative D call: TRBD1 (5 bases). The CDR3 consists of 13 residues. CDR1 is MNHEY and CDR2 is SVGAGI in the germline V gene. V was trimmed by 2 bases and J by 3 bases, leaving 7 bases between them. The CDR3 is CASSYGADYGYTF. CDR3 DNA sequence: TGTGCCAGCAGTTACGGGGCCGACTATGGCTACACCTTC.

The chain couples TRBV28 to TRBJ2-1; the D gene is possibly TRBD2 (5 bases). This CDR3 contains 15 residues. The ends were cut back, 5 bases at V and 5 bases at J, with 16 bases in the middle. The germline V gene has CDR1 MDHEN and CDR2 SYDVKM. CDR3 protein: CASSLSPFSDNEQFF. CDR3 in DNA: TGTGCCAGCAGTCTCTCCCCCTTTAGCGACAATGAGCAGTTCTTC.

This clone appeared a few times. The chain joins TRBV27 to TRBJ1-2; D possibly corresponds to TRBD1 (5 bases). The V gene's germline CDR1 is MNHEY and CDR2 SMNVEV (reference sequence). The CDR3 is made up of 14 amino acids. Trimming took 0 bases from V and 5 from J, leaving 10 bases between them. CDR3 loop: CASSLSRGRYGYTF. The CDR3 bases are TGTGCCAGCAGTTTATCTCGGGGGAGGTATGGCTACACCTTC.

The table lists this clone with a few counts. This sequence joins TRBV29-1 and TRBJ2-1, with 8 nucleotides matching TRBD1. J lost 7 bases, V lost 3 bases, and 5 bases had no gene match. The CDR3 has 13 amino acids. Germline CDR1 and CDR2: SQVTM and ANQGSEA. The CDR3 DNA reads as TGCAGCGTTGAGGGACAGGTAGTTAATGAGCAGTTCTTC. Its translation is CSVEGQVVNEQFF.

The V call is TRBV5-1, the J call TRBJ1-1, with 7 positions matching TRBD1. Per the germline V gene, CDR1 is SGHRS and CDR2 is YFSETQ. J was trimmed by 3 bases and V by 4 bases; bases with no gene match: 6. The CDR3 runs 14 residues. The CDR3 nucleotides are TGCGCCAGCAGCGCAGACAGGGTAGACACTGAAGCTTTCTTT. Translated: CASSADRVDTEAFF. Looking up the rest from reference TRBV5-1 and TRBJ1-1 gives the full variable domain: KAGVTQTPRYLIKTRGQQVTLSCSPISGHRSVSWYQQTPGQGLQFLFEYFSETQRNKGNFPGRFSGRQFSNSRSEMNVSTLELGDSALYLCASSADRVDTEAFFGQGTRLTVV.

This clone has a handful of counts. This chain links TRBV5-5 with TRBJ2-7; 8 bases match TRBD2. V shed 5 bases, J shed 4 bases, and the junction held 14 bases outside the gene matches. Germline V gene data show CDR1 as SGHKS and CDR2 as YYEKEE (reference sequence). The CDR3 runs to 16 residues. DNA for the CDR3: TGTGCCAGCAGGCCTCAACTAGCGGAAGGTTTTTACGAGCAGTACTTC. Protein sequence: CASRPQLAEGFYEQYF.

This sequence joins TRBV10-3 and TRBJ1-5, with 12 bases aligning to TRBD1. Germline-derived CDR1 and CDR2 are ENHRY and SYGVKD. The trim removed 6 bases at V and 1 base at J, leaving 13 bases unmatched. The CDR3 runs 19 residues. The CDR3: CAISRSGGTGGLSNQPQHF. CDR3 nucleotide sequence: TGTGCCATCAGCCGGAGTGGGGGGACAGGGGGCTTAAGCAATCAGCCCCAGCATTTT.

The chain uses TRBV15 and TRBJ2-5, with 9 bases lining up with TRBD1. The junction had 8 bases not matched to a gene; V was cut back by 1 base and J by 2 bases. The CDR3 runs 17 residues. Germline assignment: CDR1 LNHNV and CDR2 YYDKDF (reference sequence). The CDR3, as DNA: TGTGCCACCAGCAGAGCCATCCCCGGGACAGGGCAAGAGACCCAGTACTTC. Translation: CATSRAIPGTGQETQYF.

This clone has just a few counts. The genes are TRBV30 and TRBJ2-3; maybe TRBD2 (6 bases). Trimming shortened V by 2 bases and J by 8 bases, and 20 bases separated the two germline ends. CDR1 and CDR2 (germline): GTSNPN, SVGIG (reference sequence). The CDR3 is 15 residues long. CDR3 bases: TGTGCCTGGAGTCCTACACCCCGGACCGGGGGTACGCAGTATTTT. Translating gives CAWSPTPRTGGTQYF.

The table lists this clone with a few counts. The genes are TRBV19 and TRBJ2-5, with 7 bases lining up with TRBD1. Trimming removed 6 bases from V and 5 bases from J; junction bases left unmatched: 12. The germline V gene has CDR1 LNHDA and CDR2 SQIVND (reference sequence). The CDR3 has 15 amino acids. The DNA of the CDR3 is TGTGCCAGTAGCCAAATAGTACAGGGGTCGGAGACCCAGTACTTC. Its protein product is CASSQIVQGSETQYF.

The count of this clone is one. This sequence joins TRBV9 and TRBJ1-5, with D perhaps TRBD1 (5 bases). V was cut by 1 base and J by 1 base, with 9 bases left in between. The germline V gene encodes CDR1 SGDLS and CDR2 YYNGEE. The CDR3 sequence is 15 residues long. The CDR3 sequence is CASSVPDTSNQPQHF. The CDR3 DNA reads TGTGCCAGCAGCGTACCGGACACAAGCAATCAGCCCCAGCATTTT.